This is a list of T cell receptor beta chains from one sample in a study of shared clonotypes between healthy human individuals. The table came from immunoSEQ multiplex PCR; TCRdb's copy has only in-frame clones and leaves some out. The sample yields fewer than 850,000 clones, 80% to 95% seen once. Material for sequencing was memory CD8+ T cells from PBMCs. The receptors originated from a man between 18 and 29 years old in good health. Some clones in this sample may be carry-over from other donors' samples. The conserved cysteine and the conserved F or W are not part of the CDR3 here. The D gene is left open where the match is weak.

NA | TRBJ2-1 | TRBV6-5 | 13 | ASTPGGLGALEQF
NA | TRBJ2-2 | TRBV25-1 | 13 | ASSDRGRDTGELF
NA | TRBJ1-2 | TRBV29-1 | 11 | SVDAQGAYGYT
NA | TRBJ1-1 | TRBV2 | 10 | ASSVDGPEAF
NA | TRBJ2-4 | TRBV7-8 | 13 | ASSTDSWAKNIQY
NA | TRBJ1-1 | TRBV28 | 11 | ASSRQLNTEAF
NA | TRBJ1-2 | TRBV10-3 | 13 | AISEEGLLYYGYT
NA | TRBJ2-5 | TRBV14 | 14 | ASSQPLVGAQETQY
NA | TRBJ1-5 | TRBV6-1 | 13 | ASSEGSAGIQPQH
NA | TRBJ2-7 | TRBV5-6 | 12 | ASSLVRSSYEQY
NA | TRBJ1-5 | TRBV27 | 13 | ASSSLPYSNQPQH
NA | TRBJ2-5 | TRBV4-1 | 14 | ASSHPSAGEGETQY
NA | TRBJ2-7 | TRBV28 | 12 | ASSPQDALYEQY
NA | TRBJ1-1 | TRBV5-8 | 11 | ASSNGPDTEAF
NA | TRBJ1-1 | TRBV28 | 13 | ASRLIITGNTEAF
NA | TRBJ1-4 | TRBV19 | 11 | ASKMRANEKLF
NA | TRBJ2-3 | TRBV6-6 | 13 | ASLSGYRSTDTQY
NA | TRBJ2-7 | TRBV7-2 | 14 | ASSLALVTLVSEQY
TRBD1 | TRBJ2-7 | TRBV6-6 | 11 | ASSSGQTNEQY
NA | TRBJ2-2 | TRBV13 | 11 | ASSFAVTGELF
TRBD2 | TRBJ2-5 | TRBV28 | 13 | ASSPRGGSWETQY
NA | TRBJ1-5 | TRBV4-2 | 13 | ASSQARTVNQPQH
TRBD2 | TRBJ2-7 | TRBV7-9 | 13 | ASSLALGLASLQY
NA | TRBJ1-1 | TRBV6-5 | 12 | ASSLQGGDTEAF
NA | TRBJ2-5 | TRBV28 | 14 | ASRMRLGRGIETQY
TRBD2 | TRBJ2-1 | TRBV4-1 | 15 | ASSQHPSGSSYNEQF
NA | TRBJ1-5 | TRBV28 | 12 | ASSLVLGNQPQH
NA | TRBJ1-1 | TRBV19 | 11 | ATTGGGYTEAF
NA | TRBJ1-5 | TRBV6-1 | 12 | ASSEGWSNQPQH
NA | TRBJ1-6 | TRBV28 | 11 | ATKTEARSPLH
NA | TRBJ2-7 | TRBV6-5 | 12 | ASSYSDVGYEQY
TRBD1 | TRBJ2-3 | TRBV6-1 | 14 | ASSEQTGTGTDTQY
TRBD2 | TRBJ2-7 | TRBV13 | 14 | ASSPYTAGGIYEQY
NA | TRBJ2-7 | TRBV9 | 12 | ASSVGLSTYEQY